This TCR beta chain was observed in a study of blood T cell repertoires in COVID-19. Overall study context: The study drew acute and convalescent COVID-19 samples from the United States, Italy and Spain. PBMCs, B-cell-depleted T cells, or T cells provided the cDNA or gDNA that made up the material.

Authors' analysis steps: Using reference gene primer amplification, nucleated cell counts were estimated. Some clones are missing from TCRdb's copy, which holds only in-frame ones; the method was immunoSEQ multiplex PCR. V and J calls and clone size are copied from that table; D and trimming were computed from the DNA. The data contain a few hundred thousand clones, roughly nine tenths of them singletons. This clone was picked up one time. Trimming pared 3 bases from V and 2 bases from J, leaving 14 bases between. The germline gives CDR1 KGHSH, CDR2 LQKENI. CDR3 length: 16 amino acids. Sequencing input: peripheral blood. This chain joins TRBV18 and TRBJ1-5; D possibly corresponds to TRBD1 (6 bases). The receptor was isolated from a woman between 50 and 59 years old who had recovered from COVID-19. The CDR3 is CASSPRGGGGNQPQHF. The CDR3 DNA is TGTGCCAGCTCACCCCGGGGGGGCGGGGGCAATCAGCCCCAGCATTTT.